Sequencing of this T cell receptor (beta chain) was carried out in a study of OX40 agonist ivuxolimab in advanced cancers. As for the study more broadly: The costimulatory receptor OX40 (CD134) was targeted by ivuxolimab, a fully human IgG2 agonistic monoclonal antibody. Intravenous ivuxolimab was administered to patients every 2 weeks at six dose levels: 0.01, 0.1, 0.3, 1.5, 3 and 10 mg/kg. Among the roughly 52 dose-escalation patients, 19 had hepatocellular carcinoma, approximately 15 melanoma, 9 renal cell carcinoma and 9 head and neck cancer. The dose-escalation cohort was approximately 83% male with a mean age of about 65 years, ranging from 23 to 79. Patients were allowed to have had prior anti-PD-1, anti-PD-L1 or anti-CTLA-4 therapy, and 30% to 50% of the dose-escalation patients had previously received checkpoint inhibitors. Partial responses occurred in three dose-escalation patients, of whom one had hepatocellular carcinoma and two had cutaneous melanoma. The purpose of peripheral TCRbeta sequencing was to test whether ivuxolimab changed TCR sequence diversity and led to clonal T-cell expansion. The monotherapy dose-escalation portion (N of about 50 patients) of the phase I ivuxolimab trial is reported in the paper.

V gives up 7 bases and J gives up 0 bases, and the segment between their germline ends measures 13 bases. The germline V gene encodes CDR1 SGDLS and CDR2 YYNGEE. The CDR3 covers 14 residues, taking in both the cysteine and the phenylalanine. The read is trimmed to its CDR3 DNA, 42 bases read in frame from base 1. Results and caveats for the whole study, not just this receptor: At doses of 0.1 to 3.0 mg/kg, clonal expansion of both CD4+ and CD8+ blood T cells was observed from baseline to week 6. Antigen specificity was not determined for the clonally expanded peripheral T cells. Low levels of normalized T-cell clonal expansion were also seen in some nonresponding patients. On average, CD8+ T cells showed more expanded clones than CD4+ T cells after ivuxolimab. In the 0.1-3.0 mg/kg groups, partial responders were among the patients with the lowest normalized peripheral clonal expansion, particularly in CD8+ T cells.

The trial excluded patients who had a history of autoimmune disease or who were on systemic immunosuppression. Peripheral blood for TCR sequencing was drawn from every dose cohort at baseline, at cycle 4 day 1 and at cycle 7 day 1. Samples came from an open-label, multicenter, first-in-human phase I dose-escalation trial of ivuxolimab. The trial enrolled adults with locally advanced or metastatic head and neck squamous cell, hepatocellular, melanoma or renal cell carcinoma. Before TCR sequencing, CD4+ and CD8+ T cells were separately sorted from peripheral blood. Worth noting for this clone: The target of this receptor is not known. No base qualities exist here, and no much larger clone lies one base off it.

Genomic DNA was isolated from the sorted cells so that the TCRbeta CDR3 region could be sequenced. TCRbeta CDR3 regions were sequenced using the immunoSEQ Assay. TCRdb provides this immuneACCESS table in a form limited to in-frame rearrangements. Some clones are lacking; in checked studies, under half of them reflect an unresolved V gene, and why the rest are absent is not known. In this sample the table shows tens of thousands of clones, 65% to 90% of which occur a single time. Approximately 3.1% of the sample rests with the top ten. The chain couples TRBV9 to TRBJ1-1; matching of 6 bases hints at TRBD1 as the D gene. Sequenced material: CD4+ or CD8+ T cells sorted from blood, taken in a trial of the OX40 agonist ivuxolimab. The receptor was isolated from an adult with an advanced solid tumor such as melanoma, head and neck, liver or kidney cancer. The DNA sequence reads TGTGCCAGCCGAGAGGGGGAGATGAACACTGAAGCTTTCTTT. Translated, this gives CASREGEMNTEAFF.